A selection of T cell receptor beta chains follows, all from one sample in a study of blood T cell repertoires in COVID-19. Assay: immunoSEQ multiplex PCR; the TCRdb copy retains only in-frame clones and omits some. The data contain tens of thousands of clones, about 85% of them singletons. The sequenced sample was peripheral blood. These TCRs come from a man older than 75 with acute or convalescent COVID-19. Each CDR3 is given with its conserved first and last residue. A D gene is named only where the DNA matches it firmly. Expanded clones get a size class; other rows say once, few or many, or leave the size out.

j_call | d_call | clone_size | v_call | cdr3_nt | cdr3_aa
TRBJ2-7 | TRBD2 | . | TRBV7-2 | TGTGCCAGCAGCACAGGACTAGCGGGAGCAGGGGAGCAGTACTTC | CASSTGLAGAGEQYF
TRBJ2-7 | TRBD1 | . | TRBV5-1 | TGCGCCAGCAGGCCTACAGGGGACGTCTCCTACGAGCAGTACTTC | CASRPTGDVSYEQYF
TRBJ2-7 | . | . | TRBV12-3/TRBV12-4 | TGTGCCAGCAGTTTAGTGGTCCCCCTAGAGCAGTACTTC | CASSLVVPLEQYF
TRBJ1-2 | TRBD1 | . | TRBV12-3/TRBV12-4 | TGTGCCAGCAGTTCAGGGGGCTACGGCTACACCTTC | CASSSGGYGYTF
TRBJ2-3 | . | . | TRBV29-1 | TGCAGCGTTGCGGGCGGGTGGTTGAGCACAGATACGCAGTATTTT | CSVAGGWLSTDTQYF
TRBJ2-5 | TRBD1 | . | TRBV19 | TGTGCCAGTAGTGTCCGACAGGGGTCGCAGGAGACCCAGTACTTC | CASSVRQGSQETQYF
TRBJ2-1 | . | . | TRBV30 | TGTGCCTGGAGTGTCCCGAGTCTAGCGCGTTACAATGAGCAGTTCTTC | CAWSVPSLARYNEQFF
TRBJ2-3 | . | . | TRBV19 | TGTGCCAGTAGTATAGATCCGGGGGAAACAGATACGCAGTATTTT | CASSIDPGETDTQYF
TRBJ2-6 | TRBD2 | . | TRBV6-1 | TGTGCCAGCAGTGACCTGAGTGGGCTGCTAGCGGGAGGCGGGGCCAACGTCCTGACTTTC | CASSDLSGLLAGGGANVLTF
TRBJ2-7 | TRBD1 | . | TRBV9 | TGTGCCAGCAGCCCACCTCCTGGACAGGGTTACGAGCAGTACTTC | CASSPPPGQGYEQYF
TRBJ1-2 | TRBD1 | . | TRBV19 | TGTGCCAGTAAGGAGACAGGGAGTCGGGACTATGGCTACACCTTC | CASKETGSRDYGYTF
TRBJ2-7 | TRBD2 | . | TRBV7-8 | TGTGCCAGCGGGGGTAGCGGGAACCACGGGAACGAGCAGTACTTC | CASGGSGNHGNEQYF
TRBJ2-7 | TRBD2 | . | TRBV24-1 | TGTGCCACCAGTGACCCCACTAGCGGGAACTCCTACGAGCAGTACTTC | CATSDPTSGNSYEQYF
TRBJ2-1 | . | . | TRBV5-1 | TGCGCCAGCAGCTCTGACAGACCCTACAATGAGCAGTTCTTC | CASSSDRPYNEQFF
TRBJ1-1 | . | few | TRBV6-5 | TGTGCCAGCAGTTACGACAGGTTGAACACTGAAGCTTTCTTT | CASSYDRLNTEAFF
TRBJ2-7 | . | . | TRBV13 | TGTGCCAGCAGCTTAGGAGGGGGAAGGACCTACGAGCAGTACTTC | CASSLGGGRTYEQYF
TRBJ2-1 | . | . | TRBV5-1 | TGCGCCAGCAGCTTAAGCTTGTCCTACAATGAGCAGTTCTTC | CASSLSLSYNEQFF
TRBJ2-7 | TRBD2 | once | TRBV10-2 | TGCGCCAGCAGAGGACTAGCGGATTCGTCCTACGAGCAGTACTTC | CASRGLADSSYEQYF
TRBJ2-5 | . | . | TRBV4-3 | TGCGCCAGCAGCCAAGATTTTGAACAGCTTGGGACCCAGTACTTC | CASSQDFEQLGTQYF
TRBJ2-2 | . | . | TRBV12-2 | TGTGCAAGTCGCTTAGGATGGCGGGACACCGGGGAGCTGTTTTTT | CASRLGWRDTGELFF
TRBJ2-7 | TRBD1 | . | TRBV20-1 | TGCAGTGCTAGTGGGGACAGGAGGAACTACGAGCAGTACTTC | CSASGDRRNYEQYF
TRBJ2-5 | TRBD2 | . | TRBV7-7 | TGTGCCAGCAGCCCAGTGCGGGAGGGCCGAGAGGAGACCCAGTACTTC | CASSPVREGREETQYF
TRBJ1-2 | . | . | TRBV5-1 | TGCGCCAGCAGAGGTGAGGGCGTCAACTATGGCTACACCTTC | CASRGEGVNYGYTF
TRBJ2-2 | TRBD1 | . | TRBV5-1 | TGCGCCAGCAGCTCTGATGGACAGGGCTCCGGGGAGCTGTTTTTT | CASSSDGQGSGELFF
TRBJ2-1 | TRBD2 | . | TRBV19 | TGTGCCAGTAGTACCGAAAAGGTAGGACTAGCGGGAGGAGAGCAGTTCTTC | CASSTEKVGLAGGEQFF
TRBJ1-1 | . | . | TRBV19 | TGTGCCAGTAGGCCCCGTGCCGGCGGTACCCCTGAAGCTTTCTTT | CASRPRAGGTPEAFF
TRBJ2-1 | TRBD2 | . | TRBV12-5 | TGTGCTAGTGGGAAGGGAGGGGTCAATGAGCAGTTCTTC | CASGKGGVNEQFF